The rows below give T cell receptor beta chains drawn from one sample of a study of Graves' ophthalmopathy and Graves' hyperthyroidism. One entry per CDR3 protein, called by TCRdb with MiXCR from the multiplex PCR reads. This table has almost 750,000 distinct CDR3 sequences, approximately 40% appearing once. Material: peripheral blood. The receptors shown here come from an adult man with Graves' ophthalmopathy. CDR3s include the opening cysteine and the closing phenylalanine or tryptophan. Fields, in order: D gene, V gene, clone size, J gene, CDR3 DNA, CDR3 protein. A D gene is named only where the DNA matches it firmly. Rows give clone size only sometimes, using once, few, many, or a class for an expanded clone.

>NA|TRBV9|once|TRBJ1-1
TGTGCCAGCAGTTACTTAAAAGTGGAAAAGAACACTGAAGCTTTCTTT
CASSYLKVEKNTEAFF
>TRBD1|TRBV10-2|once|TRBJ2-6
TGTGCCAGCAGCGCGGACAGGGGGCCTGGGGCCAACGTCCTGACTTTC
CASSADRGPGANVLTF
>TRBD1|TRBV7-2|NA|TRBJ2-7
TGTGCCAGCAGCTCACCTACCGGGACAGGGGGACGCGAGCAGTACTTC
CASSSPTGTGGREQYF
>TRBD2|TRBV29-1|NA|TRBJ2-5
TGCAGCGTTGAACTAGCGGGGGGGTACTTTCTGGTGGAGACCCAGTACTTC
CSVELAGGYFLVETQYF
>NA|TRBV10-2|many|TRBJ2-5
TGCGCCAGCAGTGAGATACGCGGGTGGAAGACCCAGTACTTC
CASSEIRGWKTQYF
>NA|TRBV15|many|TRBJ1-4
TGTGCCACCAGCAGAGAAGGTGTTAATGAAAAACTGTTTTTT
CATSREGVNEKLFF
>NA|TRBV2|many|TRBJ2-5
TGTGCCAGCAGTGAGCGGACAGCGCCGACCCAGTACTTC
CASSERTAPTQYF
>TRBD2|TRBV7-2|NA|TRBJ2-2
TGTGCCAGCAGCACAAGAGGACTAGCGGGAGGGGAGCTGCTTTTT
CASSTRGLAGGELLF
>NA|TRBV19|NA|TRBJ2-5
TGTGCCAGTAGCCGGACTCCCTCCCAAGAGACCCAGTACTTC
CASSRTPSQETQYF
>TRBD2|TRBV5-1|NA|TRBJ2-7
TGCGCCAGCAGCTTCTCTAGCGGGACCGGCTACGAGCAGTACTTC
CASSFSSGTGYEQYF
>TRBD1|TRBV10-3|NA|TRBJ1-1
TGTGCCAGCAGGCGGAGAAGTGGACAGGGGCACACTGAAGCTTTCTTT
CASRRRSGQGHTEAFF
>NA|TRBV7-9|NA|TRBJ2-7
TGTGCCAGCAGCGTGGGAACTATGAGGGACTACGAGCAGTACTTC
CASSVGTMRDYEQYF
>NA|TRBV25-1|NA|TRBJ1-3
TGTGCCAGCAGTGAAGCTCGGAGCACTGGAAACACCATATATTTT
CASSEARSTGNTIYF
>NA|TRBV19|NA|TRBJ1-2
TGTGCCAGTAGTATACTTGCCGGGGCCTCTAACTATGGCTACACCTTC
CASSILAGASNYGYTF
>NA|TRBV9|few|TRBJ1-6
TGTGCCAGCAGCCCGACAAGTAATAATTCACCCCTCCACTTT
CASSPTSNNSPLHF
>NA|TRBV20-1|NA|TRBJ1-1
TGCAGTGCCCAACCTCGGATAGAAGCTTTCTTT
CSAQPRIEAFF
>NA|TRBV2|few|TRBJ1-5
TGTGCCAGCAGTGAAGCCTCAAGAGTTCAGCCCCAGCATTTT
CASSEASRVQPQHF
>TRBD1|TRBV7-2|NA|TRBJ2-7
TGTGCCAGCAGCTTAGCCCTGGGACAGGGGGCGTCTCACGAGCAGTACTTC
CASSLALGQGASHEQYF
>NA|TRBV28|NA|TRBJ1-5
TGTGCCAGCAGTCAGACTACCAATCAGCCCCAGCATTTT
CASSQTTNQPQHF
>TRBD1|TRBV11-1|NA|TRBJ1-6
TGTGCCAGCAGCTTAGACAGGGACAGGGAGGATTCACCCCTCCACTTT
CASSLDRDREDSPLHF
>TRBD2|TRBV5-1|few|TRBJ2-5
TGCGCCAGCAGCTTGGAACTAGCGGGAGGTCAAGAGACCCAGTACTTC
CASSLELAGGQETQYF
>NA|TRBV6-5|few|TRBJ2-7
TGTGCCAGCAGTACGGGACGAACCTACGAGCAGTACTTC
CASSTGRTYEQYF
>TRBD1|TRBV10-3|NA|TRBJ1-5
TGTGCCAGCAGTTACCCAGTCCTGACAGGGGAGGTCAATCAGCCCCAGCATTTT
CASSYPVLTGEVNQPQHF
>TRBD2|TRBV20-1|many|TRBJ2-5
TGCAGTGCTAACGGACTAGCGGGACGAGAGACCCAGTACTTC
CSANGLAGRETQYF
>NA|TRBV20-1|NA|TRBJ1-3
TGCAGTGCTAGTATGGCCTCGTTCTCTGTAAACACCATATATTTT
CSASMASFSVNTIYF
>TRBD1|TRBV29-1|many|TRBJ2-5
TGCAGCCTCGGACAGGGTCAAGAGACCCAGTACTTC
CSLGQGQETQYF
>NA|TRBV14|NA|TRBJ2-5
TGTGCCAGCAGCCAGACCCCGGGGCCCCAAGAGACCCAGTACTTC
CASSQTPGPQETQYF
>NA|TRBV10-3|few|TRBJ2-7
TGTGCCATCCCAACATGTAGCTCCTACGAGCAGTACTTC
CAIPTCSSYEQYF
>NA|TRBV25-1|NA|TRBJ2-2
TGTGCCAGCAGTTACTCTACCGGAATCACCGGGGAGCTGTTTTTT
CASSYSTGITGELFF
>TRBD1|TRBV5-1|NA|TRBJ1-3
TGTGCCAGCAACGATCGGGACAGGGGATATGGAAACACCATATATTTT
CASNDRDRGYGNTIYF
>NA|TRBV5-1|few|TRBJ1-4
TGCGCCACCCGACTGGGGGGGGCAGAGGAAAAACTGTTTTTT
CATRLGGAEEKLFF
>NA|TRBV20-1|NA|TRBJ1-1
TGCAGTGGTTGGTGGGGCACTGAAGCTTTCTTT
CSGWWGTEAFF
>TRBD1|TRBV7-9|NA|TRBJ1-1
TGTGCCAGCAGCTCCAATGCCCGGGACAGGGAAGCTTTCTTC
CASSSNARDREAFF
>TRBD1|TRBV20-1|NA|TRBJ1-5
TGCAGTGCAATACAGGGGGCTGGAAATCAGCCCCAGCATTTT
CSAIQGAGNQPQHF
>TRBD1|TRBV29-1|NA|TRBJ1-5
TGCAGCTTGGGAGGGGGCGAGGGTCAGCCCCAGCATTTT
CSLGGGEGQPQHF
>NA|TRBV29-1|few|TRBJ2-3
TGCGGCGGCGGGGGCACAGATACGCAGTATTTT
CGGGGTDTQYF